These T cell receptor beta chains were read from a single sample in a study of tumor-infiltrating lymphocytes in localized non-small cell lung cancer. Only in-frame clones appear in the TCRdb table, and some are missing; sequencing was by immunoSEQ multiplex PCR. The data show about 6,700 clones, over 65% seen once. The sequenced sample was uninvolved lung tissue not adjacent to the tumor. Receptor source: a human donor with non-small cell lung cancer. The CDR3 runs from the conserved cysteine through the conserved F or W. The D gene is left open where the match is weak. The size of a clone is reported for some rows only, either as once, few or many, or as a class for expanded clones.

j_gene: TRBJ2-7; d_gene: TRBD1; abundance: .; v_gene: TRBV6-5; CDR3aa: CASSRAGGYEQYF; CDR3nt: TGTGCCAGCAGCCGGGCAGGGGGATACGAGCAGTACTTC
j_gene: TRBJ1-1; d_gene: .; abundance: .; v_gene: TRBV9; CDR3aa: CASSGGNTEAFF; CDR3nt: TGTGCCAGCAGCGGAGGCAACACTGAAGCTTTCTTT
j_gene: TRBJ1-1; d_gene: .; abundance: few; v_gene: TRBV7-6; CDR3aa: CASSGQTTEAFF; CDR3nt: TGTGCCAGCAGCGGACAGACCACTGAAGCTTTCTTT
j_gene: TRBJ2-3; d_gene: .; abundance: once; v_gene: TRBV29-1; CDR3aa: CSVDLGSGDTQYF; CDR3nt: TGCAGCGTTGACTTAGGGTCCGGAGATACGCAGTATTTT
j_gene: TRBJ1-2; d_gene: TRBD1; abundance: .; v_gene: TRBV5-1; CDR3aa: CASSSDRASNYGYTF; CDR3nt: TGCGCCAGCAGCTCGGACAGGGCCTCCAACTATGGCTACACCTTC
j_gene: TRBJ2-5; d_gene: TRBD2; abundance: large; v_gene: TRBV19; CDR3aa: CASKEGLAGAETQYF; CDR3nt: TGTGCCAGTAAGGAAGGACTAGCGGGAGCTGAGACCCAGTACTTC
j_gene: TRBJ1-1; d_gene: TRBD1; abundance: .; v_gene: TRBV4-1; CDR3aa: CASRSPGQKDTEAFF; CDR3nt: TGCGCCAGCAGATCCCCGGGACAGAAAGACACTGAAGCTTTCTTT
j_gene: TRBJ1-3; d_gene: TRBD1; abundance: .; v_gene: TRBV6-6; CDR3aa: CASSYWVGTGANTIYF; CDR3nt: TGTGCCAGCAGTTACTGGGTCGGGACAGGGGCGAACACCATATATTTT
j_gene: TRBJ2-1; d_gene: TRBD2; abundance: .; v_gene: TRBV29-1; CDR3aa: CSVESRGAGGGRSQFF; CDR3nt: TGCAGCGTTGAGAGTAGGGGGGCGGGAGGGGGACGTTCTCAGTTCTTC
j_gene: TRBJ2-4; d_gene: TRBD2; abundance: .; v_gene: TRBV19; CDR3aa: CASRDRGFSGVTAKNIQYF; CDR3nt: TGTGCCAGTAGAGATCGTGGGTTTAGCGGGGTTACAGCCAAAAACATTCAGTACTTC
j_gene: TRBJ2-3; d_gene: TRBD2; abundance: .; v_gene: TRBV6-5; CDR3aa: CASGRGSDTQYF; CDR3nt: TGTGCCAGCGGGAGGGGCTCAGATACGCAGTATTTT
j_gene: TRBJ2-5; d_gene: .; abundance: medium-sized; v_gene: TRBV6-5; CDR3aa: CASSRTRIQETQYF; CDR3nt: TGTGCCAGCAGCCGCACTCGAATCCAAGAGACCCAGTACTTC
j_gene: TRBJ1-2; d_gene: .; abundance: .; v_gene: TRBV4-3; CDR3aa: CASSPAPRIGYTF; CDR3nt: TGCGCCAGCAGCCCCGCCCCCCGGATTGGCTACACCTTC
j_gene: TRBJ2-4; d_gene: .; abundance: few; v_gene: TRBV5-6; CDR3aa: CASTPWVGAKNIQYF; CDR3nt: TGTGCCAGCACCCCATGGGTGGGAGCCAAAAACATTCAGTACTTC
j_gene: TRBJ2-7; d_gene: .; abundance: .; v_gene: TRBV2; CDR3aa: CASSWQGLNEQYF; CDR3nt: TGTGCCAGCAGTTGGCAGGGCCTGAACGAGCAGTACTTC
j_gene: TRBJ2-2; d_gene: TRBD1; abundance: .; v_gene: TRBV7-2; CDR3aa: CASSLSGGSGELFF; CDR3nt: TGTGCCAGCAGCTTATCAGGGGGCTCCGGGGAGCTGTTTTTT
j_gene: TRBJ2-5; d_gene: TRBD1; abundance: .; v_gene: TRBV11-3; CDR3aa: CASSLGTGDQETQYF; CDR3nt: TGTGCCAGCAGCTTGGGGACAGGGGACCAAGAGACCCAGTACTTC
j_gene: TRBJ2-5; d_gene: TRBD2; abundance: .; v_gene: TRBV5-1; CDR3aa: CASSLVSGEQETQYF; CDR3nt: TGCGCCAGCAGCTTGGTTAGCGGGGAACAAGAGACCCAGTACTTC
j_gene: TRBJ1-2; d_gene: TRBD1; abundance: .; v_gene: TRBV7-2; CDR3aa: CASSERDRAGGYTF; CDR3nt: TGTGCCAGCAGCGAACGGGACAGGGCGGGGGGCTACACCTTC
j_gene: TRBJ1-3; d_gene: .; abundance: once; v_gene: TRBV7-8; CDR3aa: CASSSRVGDSGNTIYF; CDR3nt: TGTGCCAGCAGCTCCCGCGTCGGCGACTCTGGAAACACCATATATTTT
j_gene: TRBJ2-4; d_gene: TRBD2; abundance: .; v_gene: TRBV19; CDR3aa: CASSIGGLAPIQYF; CDR3nt: TGTGCCAGTAGTATAGGGGGACTAGCACCAATTCAGTACTTC
j_gene: TRBJ1-2; d_gene: .; abundance: .; v_gene: TRBV28; CDR3aa: CASSQGGFGYTF; CDR3nt: TGTGCCAGCAGCCAAGGGGGGTTTGGCTACACCTTC
j_gene: TRBJ2-5; d_gene: .; abundance: .; v_gene: TRBV2; CDR3aa: CASTALGALRETQYF; CDR3nt: TGTGCCAGCACCGCCCTAGGGGCCCTCAGGGAGACCCAGTACTTC
j_gene: TRBJ2-1; d_gene: TRBD2; abundance: few; v_gene: TRBV5-1; CDR3aa: CASSLREGYNEQFF; CDR3nt: TGCGCCAGCAGCTTACGGGAGGGATACAATGAGCAGTTCTTC
j_gene: TRBJ1-1; d_gene: .; abundance: .; v_gene: TRBV13; CDR3aa: CASSLPPGLSNTEAFF; CDR3nt: TGTGCCAGCAGCTTGCCCCCGGGACTTTCGAACACTGAAGCTTTCTTT
j_gene: TRBJ2-3; d_gene: TRBD2; abundance: .; v_gene: TRBV5-6; CDR3aa: CASSSRTSGGAYTQYF; CDR3nt: TGTGCCAGCAGCTCCCGGACTAGCGGGGGGGCTTATACGCAGTATTTT
j_gene: TRBJ1-4; d_gene: .; abundance: once; v_gene: TRBV28; CDR3aa: CASSFFAGAEEKLFF; CDR3nt: TGTGCCAGCAGTTTTTTTGCGGGGGCGGAGGAAAAACTGTTTTTT
j_gene: TRBJ1-2; d_gene: .; abundance: .; v_gene: TRBV29-1; CDR3aa: CSVLGGRESYTF; CDR3nt: TGCAGCGTCCTGGGGGGTAGGGAGAGCTACACCTTC
j_gene: TRBJ1-1; d_gene: TRBD1; abundance: few; v_gene: TRBV7-8; CDR3aa: CASSLDRGGTEAFF; CDR3nt: TGTGCCAGCAGCTTAGACAGGGGAGGGACTGAAGCTTTCTTT
j_gene: TRBJ2-7; d_gene: TRBD1; abundance: few; v_gene: TRBV2; CDR3aa: CASNYNTDRGDEQYF; CDR3nt: TGTGCCAGCAATTACAACACGGACAGGGGCGACGAGCAGTACTTC
j_gene: TRBJ2-3; d_gene: TRBD2; abundance: .; v_gene: TRBV7-9; CDR3aa: CASSPIGTSGRMQYF; CDR3nt: TGTGCCAGCAGCCCGATCGGGACTAGCGGGAGGATGCAGTATTTT
j_gene: TRBJ2-1; d_gene: TRBD2; abundance: .; v_gene: TRBV30; CDR3aa: CAWGPGGSSYNEQFF; CDR3nt: TGTGCCTGGGGACCGGGGGGAAGCTCCTACAATGAGCAGTTCTTC
j_gene: TRBJ2-3; d_gene: .; abundance: .; v_gene: TRBV5-4; CDR3aa: CASSLSDMGTDTQYF; CDR3nt: TGTGCCAGCAGCTTGAGCGACATGGGCACAGATACGCAGTATTTT
j_gene: TRBJ1-6; d_gene: TRBD1; abundance: .; v_gene: TRBV27; CDR3aa: CASSLTGTGRWVLHF; CDR3nt: TGTGCCAGCAGTTTGACCGGGACAGGGAGGTGGGTCCTCCACTTT
j_gene: TRBJ2-3; d_gene: TRBD2; abundance: .; v_gene: TRBV2; CDR3aa: CASSSGTSGFGDTQYF; CDR3nt: TGTGCCAGCAGCTCCGGGACTAGCGGGTTTGGAGATACGCAGTATTTT
j_gene: TRBJ2-3; d_gene: TRBD2; abundance: .; v_gene: TRBV5-1; CDR3aa: CASSFAGGYDTQYF; CDR3nt: TGCGCCAGCAGCTTCGCGGGGGGGTACGATACGCAGTATTTT
j_gene: TRBJ2-7; d_gene: .; abundance: .; v_gene: TRBV7-2; CDR3aa: CASSPLRLQGTYEQYF; CDR3nt: TGTGCCAGCAGCCCATTAAGGCTCCAGGGGACCTACGAGCAGTACTTC
j_gene: TRBJ2-3; d_gene: TRBD2; abundance: .; v_gene: TRBV2; CDR3aa: CASSELAGGADTQYF; CDR3nt: TGTGCCAGCAGCGAACTAGCGGGGGGAGCAGATACGCAGTATTTT
j_gene: TRBJ2-3; d_gene: .; abundance: .; v_gene: TRBV30; CDR3aa: CAWSVTTVGLDTQYF; CDR3nt: TGTGCCTGGAGTGTTACAACGGTTGGTTTGGATACGCAGTATTTT
j_gene: TRBJ1-3; d_gene: TRBD1; abundance: once; v_gene: TRBV13; CDR3aa: CASSSRQGRSSGNTIYF; CDR3nt: TGTGCCAGCAGCTCACGACAGGGAAGGAGCTCTGGAAACACCATATATTTT
j_gene: TRBJ2-3; d_gene: TRBD2; abundance: .; v_gene: TRBV13; CDR3aa: CASSPRGLAGTDTQYF; CDR3nt: TGTGCCAGCAGCCCCAGGGGACTAGCGGGGACAGATACGCAGTATTTT
j_gene: TRBJ1-2; d_gene: .; abundance: .; v_gene: TRBV6-7; CDR3aa: CASSYPIRTHNHYTF; CDR3nt: TGTGCCAGCAGTTACCCTATACGGACCCATAACCACTACACCTTC
j_gene: TRBJ1-5; d_gene: TRBD1; abundance: .; v_gene: TRBV7-2; CDR3aa: CASSLGQGNQPQHF; CDR3nt: TGTGCCAGCAGCCTTGGACAGGGAAATCAGCCCCAGCATTTT
j_gene: TRBJ1-1; d_gene: TRBD1; abundance: .; v_gene: TRBV19; CDR3aa: CTKSFPSRGLGGTEAFF; CDR3nt: TGTACCAAGAGCTTTCCTTCAAGGGGGCTAGGAGGGACTGAAGCTTTCTTT
j_gene: TRBJ1-6; d_gene: TRBD1; abundance: .; v_gene: TRBV30; CDR3aa: CAWSVQGTGVRNSPLHF; CDR3nt: TGTGCCTGGAGTGTACAGGGGACAGGGGTCAGAAATTCACCCCTCCACTTT
j_gene: TRBJ1-2; d_gene: .; abundance: .; v_gene: TRBV19; CDR3aa: CASSIPGENGYTF; CDR3nt: TGTGCCAGTAGTATCCCAGGGGAAAATGGCTACACCTTC
j_gene: TRBJ1-2; d_gene: .; abundance: few; v_gene: TRBV28; CDR3aa: CASRSHSGSSYGYTF; CDR3nt: TGTGCCAGCAGGTCCCACTCCGGTTCCTCCTATGGCTACACCTTC
j_gene: TRBJ2-5; d_gene: .; abundance: large; v_gene: TRBV7-2; CDR3aa: CASSSGEETQYF; CDR3nt: TGTGCCAGCAGCTCAGGAGAAGAGACCCAGTACTTC
j_gene: TRBJ2-7; d_gene: .; abundance: .; v_gene: TRBV28; CDR3aa: CASSIGGPGEQYF; CDR3nt: TGTGCCAGCAGTATAGGGGGGCCGGGCGAGCAGTACTTC
j_gene: TRBJ2-2; d_gene: .; abundance: once; v_gene: TRBV27; CDR3aa: CASSLVPNTGELFF; CDR3nt: TGTGCCAGCAGTCTGGTACCAAACACCGGGGAGCTGTTTTTT
j_gene: TRBJ1-4; d_gene: TRBD1; abundance: .; v_gene: TRBV6-5; CDR3aa: CASSYDGRGNEKLFF; CDR3nt: TGTGCCAGCAGTTACGATGGCAGGGGGAATGAAAAACTGTTTTTT
j_gene: TRBJ1-3; d_gene: TRBD1; abundance: .; v_gene: TRBV4-3; CDR3aa: CASSQVAGGTGNTIYF; CDR3nt: TGCGCCAGCAGCCAAGTGGCAGGGGGTACTGGAAACACCATATATTTT
j_gene: TRBJ2-7; d_gene: .; abundance: .; v_gene: TRBV5-1; CDR3aa: CASSFDKTVQSYEQYF; CDR3nt: TGCGCCAGCAGCTTCGACAAGACAGTTCAATCCTACGAGCAGTACTTC